This TCR beta chain was recorded in a study of blood T cell repertoires in COVID-19. All enrollees were roughly 18 to 95 years old and from fewer than 30 US areas. Germline-derived CDR1 and CDR2 are MNHEY and SVGAGI. The CDR3 length is 15 residues. The V and J ends lost 7 bases and 0 bases respectively, with 13 bases between them. In the study's own analysis: Reference gene primer amplification in the assay estimated nucleated cell counts. This table comes from immunoSEQ multiplex PCR, and its TCRdb copy is limited to in-frame clones, with some not included. D and trimming were read from the DNA, whereas the V and J calls and clone size are those reported in that table. The table has roughly 360,000 clones, roughly 86% seen once.

This TCR derives from a man aged 25-45 years who had recovered from COVID-19. The sequencing input was PBMCs or T cells enriched from blood (not recorded which). V usage is TRBV6-5 and J usage is TRBJ1-5; D is possibly TRBD1 (5 bases). The CDR3 DNA follows: TGTGCCAGCACCGAGACCGGGGGTAGCAATCAGCCCCAGCATTTT. The encoded protein is CASTETGGSNQPQHF.